These T cell receptor beta chains were read from a single sample in a study of T cell repertoires in cytomegalovirus infection. These TCRs are of unknown antigen specificity. TCRdb itself ran the reads through MiXCR, one entry per CDR3 protein. The table records roughly 90,000 distinct CDR3 sequences, more than 20% of them present only once. Source: CD8+ T cells from cultured PBMCs, taken from culture after CMV antigen stimulation. These receptors were obtained from a human donor in good health (CMV status not recorded). Some clones in this sample may be carry-over from other donors' samples. CDR3s include the opening cysteine and the closing phenylalanine or tryptophan.

j_gene: TRBJ2-7
v_gene: TRBV20-1
CDR3aa: CSARDPDLSSYEQYF

j_gene: TRBJ1-6
v_gene: TRBV5-5
CDR3aa: CASTLGWDGPSYNSPLHF

j_gene: TRBJ1-1
v_gene: TRBV7-9
CDR3aa: CACQGAEGMNTEAFF

j_gene: TRBJ2-5
v_gene: TRBV11-2
CDR3aa: CASSLASGGEETQYF

j_gene: TRBJ2-7
v_gene: TRBV12-3/TRBV12-4
CDR3aa: CASSFRAGGPGEQYF

j_gene: TRBJ2-7
v_gene: TRBV7-6
CDR3aa: CASSPISGEQYF

j_gene: TRBJ2-1
v_gene: TRBV11-2
CDR3aa: CASSLVTGMNEQFF

j_gene: TRBJ2-7
v_gene: TRBV29-1
CDR3aa: CSVLRDNEQYF

j_gene: TRBJ2-2
v_gene: TRBV28
CDR3aa: CASSPSRTGGTGELFF

j_gene: TRBJ2-4
v_gene: TRBV5-4
CDR3aa: CASSLSQAVGIQYF

j_gene: TRBJ1-5
v_gene: TRBV7-9
CDR3aa: CASSAPGNQPQHF

j_gene: TRBJ2-7
v_gene: TRBV15
CDR3aa: CATSVTPYEQYF

j_gene: TRBJ2-3
v_gene: TRBV4-3
CDR3aa: CASSQDREGGDTQYF

j_gene: TRBJ1-5
v_gene: TRBV19
CDR3aa: CASSIEQISNQPQHF

j_gene: TRBJ1-6
v_gene: TRBV6-1
CDR3aa: CASRDLRGSYNSPLHF

j_gene: TRBJ2-5
v_gene: TRBV11-3
CDR3aa: CASSQSPSRGQYF

j_gene: TRBJ2-5
v_gene: TRBV20-1
CDR3aa: CSAGDDRIGEETQYF

j_gene: TRBJ2-2
v_gene: TRBV7-3
CDR3aa: CASSLRASGGANTGELFF

j_gene: TRBJ2-7
v_gene: TRBV9
CDR3aa: CASSVGQGAYDEQYF

j_gene: TRBJ2-1
v_gene: TRBV4-1
CDR3aa: CASSQDKASGNEQFF

j_gene: TRBJ1-5
v_gene: TRBV20-1
CDR3aa: CSARRVNTGLEGNQPQHF

j_gene: TRBJ2-3
v_gene: TRBV7-3
CDR3aa: CASRPPGASTDTQYF

j_gene: TRBJ1-2
v_gene: TRBV14
CDR3aa: CASSQDSRGGFNYGYTF

j_gene: TRBJ1-1
v_gene: TRBV7-7
CDR3aa: CASSSKRAFF